This T cell receptor beta chain was identified during a study of T cells in Graves' hyperthyroidism and ophthalmopathy. Study results and caveats: Most thyroid clonotypes that were expanded above 0.001 also turned up in blood.

The sample holds a few counts of this clonotype. The antigen remains undetermined. This CDR3 is built from 14 residues. The germline V gene encodes CDR1 SEHNR and CDR2 FQNEAQ (reference sequence). V shed 7 bases and J shed 4 bases, with 13 bases lying between them. TCR beta CDR3 sequences were amplified from RNA transcripts. When the TCR CDR3 underwent first-round RT-PCR, the HTBI primer set was used. One entry per CDR3 protein, called by TCRdb with MiXCR from the multiplex PCR reads. Of hundreds of thousands of distinct CDR3 sequences in the sample, about 15% were seen once. The sequence was obtained from a woman between 40 and 50 years old with Graves' ophthalmopathy. V and J are TRBV7-9 and TRBJ2-2; D gene uncertain. The material sequenced was blood. CDR3 coding DNA: TGTGCCAGCACTAACCGAGAAAGCACCGGGGAGCTGTTTTTT. This sequence encodes CASTNRESTGELFF.